The 17 T cell receptor beta chains in this list originate from one sample, sequenced in a study of blood T cell repertoires in COVID-19. TCRdb's copy holds only in-frame clones and misses some; the assay was immunoSEQ multiplex PCR. The table lists fewer than 250,000 clones, 80% to 90% of them singletons. Sequencing was performed on peripheral blood. Receptors were obtained from a woman aged 40 to 49 with active or convalescent COVID-19.

This chain joins TRBV28 and TRBJ1-1, with D perhaps TRBD1 (5 bases). CDR3 length: 13 amino acids. Per germline, CDR1 MDHEN and CDR2 SYDVKM. Trimming removed 6 bases from V and 5 bases from J, with 13 bases in between. CDR3 loop: CASRQDLTTEAFF. In DNA form, the CDR3 reads TGTGCCAGCAGACAGGACCTTACGACTGAAGCTTTCTTT.

This rearrangement joins TRBV6-1 to TRBJ1-1; TRBD1 matches 8 bases. The length of the CDR3 is 16 residues. With V trimmed by 4 bases and J by 1 base, 8 bases remained unmatched. Looked up from germline, CDR1 is MNHNS and CDR2 is SASEGT. CDR3 amino acids: CASSVSQGDTNTEAFF. For the CDR3, the DNA is TGTGCCAGCAGTGTTTCACAGGGGGACACGAACACTGAAGCTTTCTTT.

The V and J genes are TRBV7-8 and TRBJ2-7, with 9 bases that match TRBD2. This CDR3 spans 13 amino acids. V lost 6 bases, J lost 2 bases, and 2 bases stayed unmatched. The V gene's germline CDR1 is SGHVS and CDR2 FQNEAQ. The CDR3 DNA reads TGTGCCAGCAGACTAGCGGGCCCCTACGAGCAGTACTTC. It encodes CASRLAGPYEQYF.

The rearrangement links TRBV18 to TRBJ1-6; TRBD1 aligns across 7 bases. The CDR3 sequence is 15 residues long. With 3 bases clipped from V and 9 bases from J, the junction kept 8 bases outside the gene matches. Germline-derived CDR1 and CDR2 are KGHSH and LQKENI. The CDR3 loop reads CASSPDPGGISPLHF. In DNA form, the CDR3 reads TGTGCCAGCTCACCTGACCCAGGGGGTATTTCACCCCTCCACTTT.

The gene calls are TRBV6-5 and TRBJ2-4; D not certain. Trimming removed 10 bases from V and 3 bases from J, with 16 bases in between. The CDR3 extends over 14 amino acids. Germline lookup yields CDR1 MNHEY and CDR2 SVGAGI. The CDR3 protein is CATTQVAGKNIQYF. CDR3 nucleotide sequence: TGTGCCACCACCCAGGTGGCTGGCAAAAACATTCAGTACTTC.

The chain joins TRBV27 to TRBJ2-5, with D possibly TRBD1 on 5 matching bases. This CDR3 has 19 residues. Between the trimmed V and J ends, which lost 4 bases and 5 bases, there was a span of 29 bases. Germline CDR1 MNHEY, CDR2 SMNVEV (reference sequence). CDR3 DNA sequence: TGTGCCAGCAGTTCGACATTTTGGCTGACAGAACCTACTCGGGAGACCCAGTACTTC. Its translation is CASSSTFWLTEPTRETQYF.

The chain has TRBV7-9 and TRBJ1-2, with 9 bases that match TRBD1. CDR1 and CDR2 from the germline V gene are SEHNR and FQNEAQ (reference sequence). The CDR3 has 15 amino acids. Trimming at V came to 3 bases and at J to 8 bases, leaving 10 bases not matched to a gene. CDR3 loop: CASSFKTGGIDGYTF. The DNA of the CDR3 is TGTGCCAGCAGCTTTAAGACAGGGGGAATCGACGGCTACACCTTC.

V and J are TRBV5-1 and TRBJ1-1; D is possibly TRBD1 (6 bases). Germline V gene data show CDR1 as SGHRS and CDR2 as YFSETQ. The CDR3 has 11 residues. V was trimmed by 4 bases and J by 9 bases, leaving 10 bases between them. The CDR3 DNA follows: TGCGCCAGCAGCCCGGGACAACAAGCTTTCTTT. Translation: CASSPGQQAFF.

This sequence joins TRBV12-3 or TRBV12-4 and TRBJ1-1; D possibly corresponds to TRBD1 (6 bases). This CDR3 spans 13 amino acids. V was shortened by 1 base and J by 4 bases, with 7 bases between the two germline ends. CDR3 in DNA: TGTGCCAGCAGTTTAGTAGGGGGCACTGAAGCTTTCTTT. Protein: CASSLVGGTEAFF.

The V gene is TRBV5-1, the J gene TRBJ2-7, with 9 bases lining up with TRBD1. Germline V gene lookup returns CDR1 SGHRS and CDR2 YFSETQ. J lost 6 bases, V lost 4 bases, and 5 bases had no gene match. The CDR3 covers 13 residues. CDR3 residues: CASSEGQGSEQYF. DNA of the CDR3: TGCGCCAGCAGCGAAGGACAGGGGAGCGAGCAGTACTTC.

This CDR3 is CASSFDLRGETQYF. DNA for the CDR3: TGTGCCAGCAGCTTCGACTTGCGGGGAGAGACCCAGTACTTC. This chain links TRBV5-4 with TRBJ2-5; possible D gene TRBD2, 6 bases. From germline, CDR1 is SGHNT and CDR2 YYREEE (reference sequence). Trimming cost V 2 bases and J 4 bases, with 12 bases left between them. This CDR3 is 14 amino acids long.

The rearrangement joins TRBV21-1 to TRBJ1-4. TRBV21-1 is a pseudogene locus. This CDR3 spans 13 amino acids. The CDR3 loop reads CASSKGRGRELFF. In DNA, the CDR3 is TGTGCCAGCAGCAAGGGGCGGGGCAGGGAACTGTTTTTT.

The rearrangement uses TRBV12-5 and TRBJ1-3; 7 bases match TRBD1. Looked up from germline, CDR1 is LGHNT and CDR2 is FRNRAP. Losses at the gene ends were 1 base for V and 8 bases for J; bases not matched to a gene: 5. CDR3 size: 14 residues. The CDR3 bases are TGTGCTAGTGGTTTGGGACAGGGACTAGACACCATATATTTT. Protein: CASGLGQGLDTIYF.

The chain joins TRBV11-3 to TRBJ1-6, with 8 bases aligning to TRBD1. Germline CDR1 SGHNT, CDR2 YENEEA. CDR3 size: 15 residues. J lost 8 bases, V lost 7 bases, and 10 bases had no gene match. The DNA for the CDR3 is TGTGCCAGCACCCAAAACAGGGGGGGACATTCACCCCTCCACTTT. It yields the protein CASTQNRGGHSPLHF.

The table lists this clone with a count of one. The chain uses TRBV4-2 and TRBJ1-2, with a weak D call TRBD1 (5 bases). The CDR3 sequence is 13 residues long. V lost 0 bases, J lost 8 bases, and 10 bases lay in between. Germline CDR1 is LGHNA and CDR2 is YNFKEQ. CDR3 coding DNA: TGTGCCAGCAGCCAAGACAGGGTAAGGGGCTACACCTTC. Translated, it gives CASSQDRVRGYTF.

This clone appeared a single time. CDR3 in DNA: TGTGCCAGCAGGGACAGCTCCTACGAGCAGTACTTC. This translates into CASRDSSYEQYF. J is TRBJ2-7 and V is TRBV2; TRBD1 is a possible D gene (6 bases). The germline CDR1 and CDR2 sequences are SNHLY and FYNNEI. V was cut by 6 bases and J by 0 bases, with 6 bases left in between. CDR3 length: 12 residues.

This chain joins TRBV19 and TRBJ1-3; 7 nucleotides agree with TRBD1. The CDR3 sequence is 15 residues long. Germline V gives CDR1 LNHDA, CDR2 SQIVND (reference sequence). With V trimmed by 5 bases and J by 0 bases, 4 bases remained unmatched. The CDR3 sequence: CASSPTGSSGNTIYF. CDR3 coding DNA: TGTGCCAGTAGTCCGACAGGGAGCTCTGGAAACACCATATATTTT.